This T cell receptor (beta chain) was recovered during a study of shared clonotypes between healthy human individuals. The V segment lost 1 base and the J segment 2 bases; nucleotides outside the gene matches: 3. Germline V lookup: CDR1 MNHEY, CDR2 SMNVEV (reference sequence). The CDR3 contains 16 residues. Each cell subset's genomic DNA was divided evenly among several immunoSEQ plates. Clones were sequenced by immunoSEQ multiplex PCR, and TCRdb holds only the in-frame ones, with some missing. The table has 2 million to 2.5 million clones, 85% to 95% seen once. The source material was naive CD4+ T cells from PBMCs. Subset indicated: CD45RA+ positively selected. This rearrangement joins TRBV27 to TRBJ1-5, with 9 bases matching TRBD1. The receptor was isolated from a man in his late teens or twenties in good health. Some clones in this sample may be carry-over from other donors' samples. The CDR3 sequence is CASSLWWTGGNQPQHF. DNA of the CDR3: TGTGCCAGCAGTTTATGGTGGACAGGGGGCAATCAGCCCCAGCATTTT.